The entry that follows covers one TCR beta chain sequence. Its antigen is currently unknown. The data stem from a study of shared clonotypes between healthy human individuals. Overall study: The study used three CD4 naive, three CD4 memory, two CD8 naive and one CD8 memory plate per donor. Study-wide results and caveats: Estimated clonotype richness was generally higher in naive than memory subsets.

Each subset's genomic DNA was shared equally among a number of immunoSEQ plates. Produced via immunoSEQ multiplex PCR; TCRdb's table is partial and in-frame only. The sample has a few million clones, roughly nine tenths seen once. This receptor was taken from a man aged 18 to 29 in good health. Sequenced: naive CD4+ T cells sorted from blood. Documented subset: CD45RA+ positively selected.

CDR3 amino acids: CASSPARDRKETQYF. CDR3 bases: TGTGCCAGCAGCCCAGCCCGGGACCGGAAGGAGACCCAGTACTTC. V gene TRBV6-6 combines with J gene TRBJ2-5; either TRBD1 or TRBD2 may supply D (5 bases each). The germline V gene has CDR1 MNHNY and CDR2 SVGAGI (reference sequence). V gave up 6 bases and J gave up 5 bases, with 19 bases separating them. This CDR3 is 15 amino acids long.